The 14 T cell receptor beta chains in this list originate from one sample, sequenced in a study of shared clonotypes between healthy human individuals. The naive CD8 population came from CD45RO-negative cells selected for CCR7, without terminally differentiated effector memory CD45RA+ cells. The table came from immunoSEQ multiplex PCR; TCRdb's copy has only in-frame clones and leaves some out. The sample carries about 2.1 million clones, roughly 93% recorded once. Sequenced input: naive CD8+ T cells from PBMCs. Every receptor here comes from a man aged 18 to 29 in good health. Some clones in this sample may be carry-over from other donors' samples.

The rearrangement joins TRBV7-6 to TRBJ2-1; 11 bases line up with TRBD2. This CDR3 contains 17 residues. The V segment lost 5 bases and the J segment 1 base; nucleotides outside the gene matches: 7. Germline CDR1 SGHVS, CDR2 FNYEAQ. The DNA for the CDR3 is TGTGCCAGCAGCGCCGGGACTAGCGGACGATCCTACAATGAGCAGTTCTTC. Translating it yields CASSAGTSGRSYNEQFF. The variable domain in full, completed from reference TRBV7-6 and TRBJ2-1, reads GAGVSQSPRYKVTKRGQDVALRCDPISGHVSLYWYRQALGQGPEFLTYFNYEAQQDKSGLPNDRFSAERPEGSISTLTIQRTEQRDSAMYRCASSAGTSGRSYNEQFFGPGTRLTVL.

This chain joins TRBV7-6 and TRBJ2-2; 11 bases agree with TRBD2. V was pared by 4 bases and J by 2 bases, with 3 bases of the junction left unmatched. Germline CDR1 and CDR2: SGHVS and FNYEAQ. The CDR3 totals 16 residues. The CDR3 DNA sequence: TGTGCCAGCAGCTCAGGGACTAGCGGAAACACCGGGGAGCTGTTTTTT. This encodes CASSSGTSGNTGELFF.

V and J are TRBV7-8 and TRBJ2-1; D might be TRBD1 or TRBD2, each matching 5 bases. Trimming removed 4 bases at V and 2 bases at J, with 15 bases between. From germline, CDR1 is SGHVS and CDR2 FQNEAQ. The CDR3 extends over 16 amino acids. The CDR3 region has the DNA TGTGCCAGCAGCTCCCCGAGGGACCTAACCTACAATGAGCAGTTCTTC. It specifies CASSSPRDLTYNEQFF. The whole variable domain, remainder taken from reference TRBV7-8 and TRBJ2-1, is GAGVSQSPRYKVAKRGQDVALRCDPISGHVSLFWYQQALGQGPEFLTYFQNEAQLDKSGLPSDRFFAERPEGSVSTLKIQRTQQEDSAVYLCASSSPRDLTYNEQFFGPGTRLTVL.

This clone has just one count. The CDR3 region has the DNA TGCAGCGTTGAAGATGAGGAGGGCCCGAACACCGGGGAGCTGTTTTTT. The encoded protein is CSVEDEEGPNTGELFF. The chain combines TRBV29-1 with TRBJ2-2; a possible D gene is TRBD2 (6 bases). V was trimmed by 0 bases and J by 0 bases, leaving 11 bases between them. This CDR3 has 16 amino acids. CDR1 SQVTM and CDR2 ANQGSEA come from the germline V gene.

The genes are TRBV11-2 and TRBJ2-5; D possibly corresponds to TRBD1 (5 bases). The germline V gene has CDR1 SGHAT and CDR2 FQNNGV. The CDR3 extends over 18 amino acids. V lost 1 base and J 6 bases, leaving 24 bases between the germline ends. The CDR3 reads CASSLVPEVSGKVKTQYF. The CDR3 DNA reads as TGTGCCAGCAGCTTAGTCCCAGAGGTGTCAGGGAAGGTGAAGACCCAGTACTTC.

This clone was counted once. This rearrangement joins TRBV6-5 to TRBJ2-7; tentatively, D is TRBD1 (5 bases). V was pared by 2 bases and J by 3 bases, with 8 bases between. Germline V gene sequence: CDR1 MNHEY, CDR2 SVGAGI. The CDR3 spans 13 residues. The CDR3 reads CASSYKQGYEQYF. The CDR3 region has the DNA TGTGCCAGCAGTTACAAGCAGGGCTACGAGCAGTACTTC.

CDR3 loop: CASSLDSEAFF. CDR3 DNA: TGTGCCAGCAGCCTAGACAGTGAAGCTTTCTTT. The J gene is TRBJ1-1, the V gene TRBV5-5, with a tentative D call TRBD1 (5 bases). The ends were cut back, 4 bases at V and 7 bases at J, with 8 bases in the middle. The CDR3 runs 11 residues. Germline CDR1 and CDR2: SGHKS and YYEKEE (reference sequence).

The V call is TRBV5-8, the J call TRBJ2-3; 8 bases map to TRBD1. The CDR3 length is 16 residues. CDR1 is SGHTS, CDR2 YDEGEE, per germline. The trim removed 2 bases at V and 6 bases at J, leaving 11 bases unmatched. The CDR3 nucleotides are TGTGCCAGCAGCTTCCGGACAGGGCCCAGGGGGGATACGCAGTATTTT. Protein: CASSFRTGPRGDTQYF.

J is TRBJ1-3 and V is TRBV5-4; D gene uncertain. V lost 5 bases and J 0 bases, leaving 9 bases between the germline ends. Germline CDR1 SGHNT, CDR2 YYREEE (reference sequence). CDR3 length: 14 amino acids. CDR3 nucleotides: TGTGCCAGCAGGGTGGGAGTCTCTGGAAACACCATATATTTT. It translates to CASRVGVSGNTIYF.

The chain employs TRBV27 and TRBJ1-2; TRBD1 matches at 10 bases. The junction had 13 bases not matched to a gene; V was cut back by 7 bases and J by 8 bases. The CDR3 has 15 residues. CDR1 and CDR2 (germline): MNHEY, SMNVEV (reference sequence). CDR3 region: CASTLSRTGGWGYTF. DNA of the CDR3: TGTGCCAGCACCCTCTCTCGGACAGGGGGTTGGGGCTACACCTTC.

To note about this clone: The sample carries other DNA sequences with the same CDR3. CDR3 bases: TGTGCCAGCAGCCGGGGGGGTGGCAATCAGCCCCAGCATTTT. Residues: CASSRGGGNQPQHF. The rearrangement joins TRBV27 to TRBJ1-5, with D possibly TRBD1 on 5 matching bases. The CDR3 sequence is 14 residues long. Trimming pared 6 bases from V and 2 bases from J, leaving 11 bases between. Germline V gene sequence: CDR1 MNHEY, CDR2 SMNVEV (reference sequence).

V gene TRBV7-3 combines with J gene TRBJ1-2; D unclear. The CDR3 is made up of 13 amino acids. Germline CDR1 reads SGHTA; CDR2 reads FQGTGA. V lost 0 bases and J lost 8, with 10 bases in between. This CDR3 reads CASSLTVFGGYTF. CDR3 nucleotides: TGTGCCAGCAGCTTAACGGTTTTCGGGGGCTACACCTTC.

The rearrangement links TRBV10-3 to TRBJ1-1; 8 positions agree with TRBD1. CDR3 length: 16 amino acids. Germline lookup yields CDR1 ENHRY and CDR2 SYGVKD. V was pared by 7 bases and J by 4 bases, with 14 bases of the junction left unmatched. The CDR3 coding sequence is TGTGCCATCAAAGGGCTTTTGGGACAGGCGATCACTGAAGCTTTCTTT. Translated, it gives CAIKGLLGQAITEAFF.

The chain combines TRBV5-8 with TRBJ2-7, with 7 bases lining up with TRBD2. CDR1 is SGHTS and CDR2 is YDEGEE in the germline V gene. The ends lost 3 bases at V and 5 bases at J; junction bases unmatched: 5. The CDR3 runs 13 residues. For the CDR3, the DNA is TGTGCCAGCAGCTCGGGGGGTTCCCACGAGCAGTACTTC. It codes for CASSSGGSHEQYF. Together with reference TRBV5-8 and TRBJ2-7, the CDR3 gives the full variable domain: EAGVTQSPTHLIKTRGQQATLRCSPISGHTSVYWYQQALGLGLQFLLWYDEGEERNRGNFPPRFSGRQFPNYSSELNVNALELEDSALYLCASSSGGSHEQYFGPGTRLTVT.